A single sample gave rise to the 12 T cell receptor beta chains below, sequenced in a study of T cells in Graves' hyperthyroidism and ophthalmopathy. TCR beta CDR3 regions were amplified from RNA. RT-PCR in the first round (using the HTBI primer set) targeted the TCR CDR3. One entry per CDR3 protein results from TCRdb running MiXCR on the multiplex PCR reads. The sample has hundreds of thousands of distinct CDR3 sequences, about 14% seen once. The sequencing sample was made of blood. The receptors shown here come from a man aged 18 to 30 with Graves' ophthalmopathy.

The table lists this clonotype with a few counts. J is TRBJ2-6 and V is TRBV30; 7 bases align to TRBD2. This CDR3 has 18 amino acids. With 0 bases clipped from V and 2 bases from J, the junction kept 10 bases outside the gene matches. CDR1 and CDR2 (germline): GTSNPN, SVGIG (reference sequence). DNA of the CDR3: TGTGCCTGGAGTGTACGATTTCCGGGGAGGGCTGGGGCCAACGTCCTGACTTTC. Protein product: CAWSVRFPGRAGANVLTF.

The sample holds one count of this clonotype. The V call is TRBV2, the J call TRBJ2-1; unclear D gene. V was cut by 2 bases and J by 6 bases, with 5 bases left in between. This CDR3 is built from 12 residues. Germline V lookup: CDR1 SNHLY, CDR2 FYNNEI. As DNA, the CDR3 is TGTGCCAGCAGTGAATTCGGCAATGAGCAGTTCTTC. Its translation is CASSEFGNEQFF.

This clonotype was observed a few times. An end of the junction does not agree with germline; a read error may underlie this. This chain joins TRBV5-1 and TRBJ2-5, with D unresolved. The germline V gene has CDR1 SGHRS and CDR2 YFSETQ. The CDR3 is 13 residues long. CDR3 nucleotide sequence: TGCGCCAGCGGCTTGTACCTTCAAGAGACCCAGTACTTC. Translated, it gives CASGLYLQETQYF.

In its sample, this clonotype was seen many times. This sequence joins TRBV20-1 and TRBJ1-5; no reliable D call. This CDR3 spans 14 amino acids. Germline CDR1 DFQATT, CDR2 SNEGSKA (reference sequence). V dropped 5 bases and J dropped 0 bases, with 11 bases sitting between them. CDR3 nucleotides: TGCAGTGCTCATCGGGGAAATAGCAATCAGCCCCAGCATTTT. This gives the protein CSAHRGNSNQPQHF.

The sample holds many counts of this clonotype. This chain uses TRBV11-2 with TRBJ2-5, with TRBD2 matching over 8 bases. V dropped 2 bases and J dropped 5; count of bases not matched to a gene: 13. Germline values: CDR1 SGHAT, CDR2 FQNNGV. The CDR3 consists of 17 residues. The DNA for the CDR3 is TGTGCCAGCAGCTTATTCGCGTACTCGGGAGGGGGGGAGACCCAGTACTTC. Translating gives CASSLFAYSGGGETQYF.

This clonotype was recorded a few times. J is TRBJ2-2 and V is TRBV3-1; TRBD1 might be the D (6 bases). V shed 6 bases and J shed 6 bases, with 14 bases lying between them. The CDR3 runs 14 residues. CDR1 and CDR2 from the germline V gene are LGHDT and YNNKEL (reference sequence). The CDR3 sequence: CASRLRGLSGELFF. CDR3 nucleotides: TGTGCCAGCAGACTCAGGGGTCTCTCCGGGGAGCTGTTTTTT.

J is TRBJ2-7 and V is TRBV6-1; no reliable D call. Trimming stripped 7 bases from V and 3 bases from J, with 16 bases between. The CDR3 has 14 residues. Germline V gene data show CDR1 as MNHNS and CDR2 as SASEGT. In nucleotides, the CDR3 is TGTGCCAGCACACAAGAGTCTCCGGGCTACGAGCAGTACTTC. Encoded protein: CASTQESPGYEQYF.

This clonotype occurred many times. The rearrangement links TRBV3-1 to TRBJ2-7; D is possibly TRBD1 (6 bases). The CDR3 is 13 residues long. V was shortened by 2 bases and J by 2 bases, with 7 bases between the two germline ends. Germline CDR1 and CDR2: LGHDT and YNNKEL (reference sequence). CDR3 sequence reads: CASSQNRAYEQYF. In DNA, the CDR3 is TGTGCCAGCAGCCAAAACAGGGCCTACGAGCAGTACTTC.

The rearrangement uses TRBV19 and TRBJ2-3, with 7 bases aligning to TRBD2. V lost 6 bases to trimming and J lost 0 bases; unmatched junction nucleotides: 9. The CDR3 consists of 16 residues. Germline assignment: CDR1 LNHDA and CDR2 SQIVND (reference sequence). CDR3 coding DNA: TGTGCCAGTAGCCCTAATAGCGGGTCTAGCACAGATACGCAGTATTTT. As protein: CASSPNSGSSTDTQYF.

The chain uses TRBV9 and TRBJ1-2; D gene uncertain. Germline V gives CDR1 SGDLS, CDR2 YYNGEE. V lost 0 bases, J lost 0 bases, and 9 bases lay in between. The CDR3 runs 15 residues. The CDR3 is CASSVEGHPNYGYTF. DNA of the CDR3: TGTGCCAGCAGCGTAGAAGGGCACCCTAACTATGGCTACACCTTC. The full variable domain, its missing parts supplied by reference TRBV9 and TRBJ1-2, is DSGVTQTPKHLITATGQRVTLRCSPRSGDLSVYWYQQSLDQGLQFLIQYYNGEERAKGNILERFSAQQFPDLHSELNLSSLELGDSALYFCASSVEGHPNYGYTFGSGTRLTVV.

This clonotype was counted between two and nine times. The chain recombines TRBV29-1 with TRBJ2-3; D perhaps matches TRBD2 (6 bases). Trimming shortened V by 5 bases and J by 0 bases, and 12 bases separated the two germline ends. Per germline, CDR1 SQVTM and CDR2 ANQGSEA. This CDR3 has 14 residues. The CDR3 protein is CSVRDWGSTDTQYF. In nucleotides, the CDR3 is TGCAGCGTTCGGGACTGGGGTAGCACAGATACGCAGTATTTT.

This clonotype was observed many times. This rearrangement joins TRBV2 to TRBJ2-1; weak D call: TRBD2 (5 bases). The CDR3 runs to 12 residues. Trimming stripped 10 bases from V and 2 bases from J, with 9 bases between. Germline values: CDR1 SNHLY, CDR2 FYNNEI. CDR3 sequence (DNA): TGTGCCACGGACTCTGCCTACAATGAGCAGTTCTTC. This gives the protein CATDSAYNEQFF.